This T cell receptor (beta chain) is from a study of blood T cell repertoires in COVID-19. Study-level background: PBMCs, B-cell-depleted T cells, or T cells were the source of the cDNA or gDNA that made up the material.

Participants, roughly 18 to 100 years old, spanned fewer than 30 US areas. The CDR3 is 14 amino acids. The germline V and J ends were trimmed by 4 bases and 8 bases, with 14 bases remaining between them. Germline-derived CDR1 and CDR2 are KGHDR and SFDVKD. How the authors handled the data: Reference gene primer amplification gave estimated nucleated cell counts. Libraries were prepared by immunoSEQ multiplex PCR; TCRdb keeps only in-frame clonotypes and omits some of them. V and J calls plus clone size are reproduced from that table; the DNA served to infer D and trimming. The table shows 250,000 or so clones, with about 86% occurring only once.

Sequencing was carried out using PBMCs or T cells enriched from blood (not recorded which). The rearrangement joins TRBV24-1 to TRBJ2-1; TRBD2 might be the D (6 bases). This receptor was obtained from a man in his forties or fifties who had recovered from COVID-19. CDR3 in DNA: TGTGCCACCAGTGACCAATCTAGCGCGGATGAGCAGTTCTTC. Its translation: CATSDQSSADEQFF.